The sample holds a few counts of the clone carrying this T cell receptor (beta chain). Its cognate antigen is unknown. Per the germline V gene, CDR1 is DFQATT and CDR2 is SNEGSKA (reference sequence). This CDR3 contains 15 residues. Germline trimming cut 5 bases from V and 0 bases from J; bases unmatched to any gene: 8. This sample is part of a study of T cells after yellow fever vaccination. Overall study results and limits: CD4 and CD8 compartments shared a small share of clonotypes, likely from convergent recombination. Post-booster repertoires contained most primary-vaccination clones again (about 95% CD4, roughly 90% CD8).

Researchers made TCR cDNA using 5'RACE template switching, and this step added a universal primer site and UMIs. TCRdb re-derived calls from the 5' RACE reads in MiXCR, one entry per CDR3 protein. The sample holds 300,000 to 350,000 distinct CDR3 sequences, about 4% seen once. The chain combines TRBV20-1 with TRBJ2-3; 7 nucleotides agree with TRBD2. The material sequenced was PBMCs, taken 5 days after the yellow fever booster vaccination. This receptor was taken from a man between 18 and 35 years old who received the YFV17D yellow fever vaccine. CDR3 protein: CSASVGGASTDTQYF. The DNA of the CDR3 is TGCAGTGCTTCCGTGGGAGGGGCGAGCACAGATACGCAGTATTTT.